The rows below give T cell receptor beta chains drawn from one sample of a study of blood T cell repertoires in COVID-19. Data came from immunoSEQ multiplex PCR; TCRdb stores just in-frame clones and leaves some out. The table includes around 330,000 clones, about nine tenths detected once. Sequencing was performed on PBMCs or T cells enriched from blood (not recorded which). The receptors stem from a woman aged 18-35 years who had recovered from COVID-19. Both conserved end residues are part of each CDR3. A D gene is named only where the DNA matches it firmly. Expanded clones are given a class, and other clones once, few, many or no size at all.

-	13	TRBJ2-5	TRBD1	TRBV9	TGTGCCAGCAGCGCGACAGGGTACGAGACCCAGTACTTC	CASSATGYETQYF
-	14	TRBJ1-2	-	TRBV6-5	TGTGCCAGCAGTTCCCAGGTTTCCAGCTATGGCTACACCTTC	CASSSQVSSYGYTF
-	13	TRBJ1-6	TRBD1	TRBV19	TGTGCCAGTAGTACAGGGGGTAATTCACCCCTCCACTTT	CASSTGGNSPLHF
-	14	TRBJ1-2	TRBD1	TRBV5-6	TGTGCCAGCAGACAGGGGGCCGCTAACTATGGCTACACCTTC	CASRQGAANYGYTF
-	19	TRBJ2-2	TRBD1	TRBV4-3	TGCGCCAGCAGCCCCAAAAAGACAGGGAAGTGGTTTAGCACCGGGGAGCTGTTTTTT	CASSPKKTGKWFSTGELFF
-	17	TRBJ2-2	-	TRBV9	TGTGCCAGCAGCGTCGGAACCAGCGCGGGTTACACCGGGGAGCTGTTTTTT	CASSVGTSAGYTGELFF
-	14	TRBJ1-2	TRBD1	TRBV20-1	TGCAGTGCTACTGAGACAGGGCTAGGGTATGGCTACACCTTC	CSATETGLGYGYTF
-	13	TRBJ2-4	-	TRBV28	TGTGCCAGCAGTTCAGGACAGACAAACATTCAGTACTTC	CASSSGQTNIQYF
-	15	TRBJ2-3	TRBD1	TRBV7-3	TGTGCCAGCAGCAGGGACAGATCTAGCACAGATACGCAGTATTTT	CASSRDRSSTDTQYF
-	16	TRBJ2-2	-	TRBV10-3	TGTGCCACGCACCGACGAGGGGGAGTTAGCCCCGGGGAGCTGTTTTTT	CATHRRGGVSPGELFF
-	9	TRBJ1-4	-	TRBV29-1	TGCAGCGACTATGAAAAACTGTTTTTT	CSDYEKLFF
-	17	TRBJ1-2	-	TRBV4-3	TGCGCCAGCAGCCAGGATCACGACTCCGGGGGTTTTTATGGCTACACCTTC	CASSQDHDSGGFYGYTF
-	15	TRBJ2-1	TRBD2	TRBV6-5	TGTGCCAGCAGTCGTCTAGCGGGGGGGCATAATGAGCAGTTCTTC	CASSRLAGGHNEQFF
-	20	TRBJ2-3	TRBD2	TRBV7-8	TGTGCCAGCAGCTTACGCTCGTTACGACAGACTAGCGGGTCCACAGATACGCAGTATTTT	CASSLRSLRQTSGSTDTQYF
-	16	TRBJ2-5	TRBD1	TRBV19	TGTGCCAGTAGTATCCGGGGCAGGGGGCTACGGGAGACCCAGTACTTC	CASSIRGRGLRETQYF
-	16	TRBJ1-3	-	TRBV15	TGTGCCACCAGCAGAGACTCGACAGCCTCTGGAAACACCATATATTTT	CATSRDSTASGNTIYF
-	15	TRBJ2-6	-	TRBV7-6	TGTGCCAGCAGCTTAGGAGGAACTGGGGCCAACGTCCTGACTTTC	CASSLGGTGANVLTF
-	17	TRBJ2-1	TRBD2	TRBV6-2/TRBV6-3	TGTGCCAGCAGTCAACCGGGACTAGCGGGAGACCACAATGAGCAGTTCTTC	CASSQPGLAGDHNEQFF
once	13	TRBJ2-1	TRBD2	TRBV12-3/TRBV12-4	TGTGCCAGCGGCCGGGGGGAAACAGATGAGCAGTTCTTC	CASGRGETDEQFF
-	13	TRBJ1-1	-	TRBV12-3/TRBV12-4	TGTGCCAGCAGTTTAGTCCAGAACACTGAAGCTTTCTTT	CASSLVQNTEAFF
once	15	TRBJ1-6	TRBD1	TRBV19	TGTGCCAGTAGTACCACCGGGACAGAGGTTTCACCCCTCCACTTT	CASSTTGTEVSPLHF
once	12	TRBJ1-1	-	TRBV2	TGTGCCAGCAGTGAGATACCAGGTCGGGCTTTCTTT	CASSEIPGRAFF
-	15	TRBJ1-3	-	TRBV7-9	TGTGCCAGCAGCTCGGACAGTTTGGCGAGAAACACCATATATTTT	CASSSDSLARNTIYF
-	11	TRBJ1-1	TRBD1	TRBV19	TGTGCCAGTAGCGCCGGGACAGGGGCTTTCTTT	CASSAGTGAFF
-	17	TRBJ1-2	TRBD1	TRBV4-1	TGCGCCAGCAGCCAAGATTATGCAACAGGGGGATATTATGGCTACACCTTC	CASSQDYATGGYYGYTF
-	19	TRBJ2-2	TRBD2	TRBV7-2	TGTGCCAGCAGCTTATTATGGAAAGGACTAGCGCATTCAACCGGGGAGCTGTTTTTT	CASSLLWKGLAHSTGELFF
few	13	TRBJ2-5	TRBD1	TRBV4-3	TGCGCCAGCAGCCGAGACAGGGGGGAGACCCAGTACTTC	CASSRDRGETQYF
once	15	TRBJ2-1	TRBD1	TRBV25-1	TGTGCCAGCAGAGCCGGGACAGAGCGATACAATGAGCAGTTCTTC	CASRAGTERYNEQFF
-	14	TRBJ1-2	-	TRBV7-2	TGTGCCAGCAGCTTCCTGTACAACAGGGCTGGCTACACCTTC	CASSFLYNRAGYTF
-	17	TRBJ2-4	-	TRBV7-9	TGTGCCAGCAGCTTAGGTCCGGGAGTCCTAGCCAAAAACATTCAGTACTTC	CASSLGPGVLAKNIQYF
-	15	TRBJ1-1	TRBD1	TRBV6-6	TGTGCCAGCTCCCCAACGAGGGGGCCGAAAACTGAAGCTTTCTTT	CASSPTRGPKTEAFF
-	13	TRBJ1-2	-	TRBV11-2	TGTGCCAGCAGCTTAAACAGTAACTATGGCTACACCTTC	CASSLNSNYGYTF
-	14	TRBJ2-5	-	TRBV11-2	TGTGCCAGCAGCCAGACAAGGATCCAAGAGACCCAGTACTTC	CASSQTRIQETQYF
-	17	TRBJ2-1	-	TRBV6-6	TGTGCCAGCAGTCCCCCGGTTCGGGCGGGACTCCACGATGAGCAGTTCTTC	CASSPPVRAGLHDEQFF
-	16	TRBJ1-3	-	TRBV18	TGTGCCAGCTCACCCGGGGGGGGAGCCGCTGGAAACACCATATATTTT	CASSPGGGAAGNTIYF
-	13	TRBJ1-6	-	TRBV28	TGTGCCAGCAGAATGACTTGGGTTTCACCCCTCCACTTT	CASRMTWVSPLHF
-	14	TRBJ1-4	TRBD1	TRBV5-4	TGTGCCAGCAGTACGGGACAGAAGAATGAAAAACTGTTTTTT	CASSTGQKNEKLFF
-	14	TRBJ2-1	-	TRBV30	TGTGCCTGGAGGGGACTGAGCTCCTACAATGAGCAGTTCTTC	CAWRGLSSYNEQFF
-	13	TRBJ2-7	-	TRBV7-9	TGTGCCAGCAGCCTTTCCGTTAGGGGCGGGACGTACTTC	CASSLSVRGGTYF
-	14	TRBJ2-2	-	TRBV7-9	TGTGCCAGCAGCAACGGGATTAACACCGGGGAGCTGTTTTTT	CASSNGINTGELFF
-	15	TRBJ1-1	TRBD1	TRBV18	TGTGCCAGCTCACCAATAGGGGGCGCGGACACTGAAGCTTTCTTT	CASSPIGGADTEAFF
-	11	TRBJ1-1	-	TRBV20-1	TGCAGTGGCACGACAAGACCGGCAGCTTTCTTT	CSGTTRPAAFF
-	15	TRBJ2-1	TRBD2	TRBV5-5	TGTGCCAGCAGCTTAGGAGCGGGGGTCTACAATGAGCAGTTCTTC	CASSLGAGVYNEQFF
-	13	TRBJ1-2	TRBD1	TRBV2	TGTGCCAGCAAGGGGGCGCGATTAGGTGGCTACACCTTC	CASKGARLGGYTF
many	15	TRBJ2-2	-	TRBV5-6	TGTGCCAGCAGCTGGGGACCCGCTAGCGACGGGGAGCTGTTTTTT	CASSWGPASDGELFF
-	15	TRBJ2-2	-	TRBV5-1	TGCGCCAGCAGTCTCGGGCAGGGTGCCACCGGGGAGCTGTTTTTT	CASSLGQGATGELFF
once	14	TRBJ1-1	-	TRBV4-1	TGCGCCAGCAGCCAAGGGCAGGTGAACGCTGAAGCTTTCTTT	CASSQGQVNAEAFF
-	15	TRBJ1-2	-	TRBV5-4	TGTGCCAGCAGCTTGGCCAGGGGCCTCTCCTATGGCTACACCTTC	CASSLARGLSYGYTF
once	16	TRBJ2-2	-	TRBV11-3	TGTGCCAGCAGCTTATTTAGTTACCAAAACACCGGGGAGCTGTTTTTT	CASSLFSYQNTGELFF
-	13	TRBJ2-7	-	TRBV9	TGTGCCAGCAGCGCAGACAACTCCTACGAGCAGTACTTC	CASSADNSYEQYF
-	15	TRBJ1-5	TRBD1	TRBV3-1/TRBV3-2	TGTGCCAGCAGATGGGACAGGGGGCCAGAACAGCCCCAGCATTTT	CASRWDRGPEQPQHF
-	15	TRBJ1-6	-	TRBV18	TGTGCCAGCTCACCGAGTGGGGCTATTAATTCACCCCTCCACTTT	CASSPSGAINSPLHF
-	16	TRBJ2-4	-	TRBV5-1	TGCGCCAGCAGCTCTACGGGATTGATAGCCAAAAACATTCAGTACTTC	CASSSTGLIAKNIQYF
-	14	TRBJ1-6	TRBD1	TRBV15	TGTGCCACCAGGGGACAGAATAGCAATTCACCCCTCCACTTT	CATRGQNSNSPLHF
-	14	TRBJ1-1	TRBD1	TRBV7-3	TGTGCCAGCAGCCACGGGACAGTTAACACTGAAGCTTTCTTT	CASSHGTVNTEAFF
once	16	TRBJ2-7	-	TRBV3-1/TRBV3-2	TGTGCCAGCAGCCAAGATATTGAGGACTACTCCTACGAGCAGTACTTC	CASSQDIEDYSYEQYF
-	15	TRBJ1-1	-	TRBV4-3	TGCGCCAGCAGCCAAGAAAACGGGGGGCACACTGAAGCTTTCTTT	CASSQENGGHTEAFF
-	14	TRBJ1-1	-	TRBV5-1	TGCGCCAGCAGCTTGACCGGGTCTAACACTGAAGCTTTCTTT	CASSLTGSNTEAFF
-	13	TRBJ2-5	-	TRBV30	TGTGCCTGGAGGCGGGGCCCCATGGAGACCCAGTACTTC	CAWRRGPMETQYF
-	16	TRBJ2-5	-	TRBV7-6	TGTGCCAGCAGCCTTCTAGGACGGGAGTACCAAGAGACCCAGTACTTC	CASSLLGREYQETQYF